A selection of T cell receptor beta chains follows, all from one sample in a study of identical twins. TCRdb re-called the 5' RACE reads with MiXCR, one entry per CDR3 protein. The profile covers some 500,000 distinct CDR3 sequences, with roughly 9.5% appearing a single time and 2.5% to 3% taken by the ten largest. The sample also formed part of further work on yellow fever vaccine responses in identical twins.

The sample consisted of PBMCs. The receptors stem from a woman aged 18-35 years in good health. Each CDR3 is given with its conserved first and last residue. A D gene is named only where the DNA matches it firmly. Only some rows state a clone size, as once, few, many or a class for expanded clones.

cdr3_nt,cdr3_aa,d_call,v_call,clone_size,j_call
TGTGCCAGCAGCGCAAAAGGACAGGGAACCTACGAGCAGTACTTC,CASSAKGQGTYEQYF,TRBD1,TRBV7-2,few,TRBJ2-7
TGCGCCAGCAGACAGGGGGCGAACACCGGGGAGCTGTTTTTT,CASRQGANTGELFF,TRBD1,TRBV10-2,-,TRBJ2-2
TGTGCCAGCAGTTACTCGAATAGTTTCACAGATACGCAGTATTTT,CASSYSNSFTDTQYF,-,TRBV6-5,many,TRBJ2-3
TGTGCCAGCGGTGACGTTATAGGGGGTGGCTACACCTTC,CASGDVIGGGYTF,-,TRBV7-9,few,TRBJ1-2
TGTGCCAGTTTTACTAGCGGGATTACCGGGGAGCTGTTTTTT,CASFTSGITGELFF,TRBD2,TRBV19,-,TRBJ2-2
TGTGCCACCAGCAGAGTAGGACAGGGGGCCTACTCTGGGGCCAACGTCCTGACTTTC,CATSRVGQGAYSGANVLTF,TRBD1,TRBV15,-,TRBJ2-6
TGTGCCAGCAGTTACTCGTGGCTAGCGGGGAGTGGGGATACGCAGTATTTT,CASSYSWLAGSGDTQYF,TRBD2,TRBV6-5,many,TRBJ2-3
TGTGCCAGCAGGTCACTACTAGCGGGGGCCCTGGATGAGCAGTTCTTC,CASRSLLAGALDEQFF,TRBD2,TRBV27,-,TRBJ2-1
TGTGCCACCAGTGATTTCTCGGAGACCCAGTACTTC,CATSDFSETQYF,-,TRBV24-1,many,TRBJ2-5
TGTGCCAGTAGTATTCAAGGGACAGGGCTATCCTACGAGCAGTACTTC,CASSIQGTGLSYEQYF,TRBD1,TRBV19,-,TRBJ2-7
TGTGCCAGCAGTTTTAATCAGGAGAGGGGCTACACCTTC,CASSFNQERGYTF,-,TRBV12-3/TRBV12-4,-,TRBJ1-2
TGTGCCAGCAGCGCGGGACAGGGGTTTCACGAGCAGTACTTC,CASSAGQGFHEQYF,TRBD1,TRBV9,many,TRBJ2-7